The rows below give T cell receptor beta chains drawn from one sample of a study of cytomegalovirus exposure and HLA in healthy donors. Assay used: immunoSEQ multiplex PCR; TCRdb lists only in-frame clones, some missing. The sample lists tens of thousands of clones; roughly 84% were seen once. Sequenced input: PBMCs. The receptors here all came from a woman between 18 and 29 years old in good health and CMV-seropositive. Both conserved end residues are part of each CDR3. D genes are given only for firm matches. The size entry is marked missing in some rows and otherwise reads once, few, many or a size class.

D gene,V gene,clone size,J gene,CDR3 protein,CDR3 DNA
TRBD2,TRBV10-1,NA,TRBJ2-5,CASSAAPAGDQETQYF,TGCGCCAGCAGTGCCGCCCCAGCGGGGGACCAAGAGACCCAGTACTTC
TRBD1,TRBV7-9,NA,TRBJ2-1,CASGQGEVNEQFF,TGTGCCAGCGGACAGGGAGAGGTCAATGAGCAGTTCTTC
NA,TRBV6-5,NA,TRBJ2-1,CASSYARATGHEQFF,TGTGCCAGCAGTTACGCTCGCGCGACAGGCCATGAGCAGTTCTTC
TRBD2,TRBV18,NA,TRBJ2-3,CASAGIAGFTDTQYF,TGTGCCAGCGCCGGAATAGCGGGATTTACAGATACGCAGTATTTT
NA,TRBV7-2,once,TRBJ1-2,CASSPAGVWGYTF,TGTGCCAGCAGCCCGGCGGGGGTTTGGGGCTACACCTTC
NA,TRBV7-8,many,TRBJ1-4,CASSLTTGQGDEKLFF,TGTGCCAGCAGCTTGACCACGGGACAAGGAGATGAAAAACTGTTTTTT
NA,TRBV14,NA,TRBJ1-4,CASSQGGGNDEKLFF,TGTGCCAGCAGCCAAGGCGGGGGGAACGATGAAAAACTGTTTTTT
NA,TRBV10-1,NA,TRBJ1-1,CASSDRETEAFF,TGCGCCAGCAGTGACAGGGAAACTGAAGCTTTCTTT
NA,TRBV6-1,NA,TRBJ2-7,CASTAGTNSYEQYF,TGTGCCAGTACCGCCGGGACAAACTCCTACGAGCAGTACTTC
NA,TRBV27,NA,TRBJ2-3,CASSLLSVVTDTQYF,TGTGCCAGCAGTTTACTAAGCGTAGTCACAGATACGCAGTATTTT
TRBD1,TRBV5-1,NA,TRBJ1-2,CASSFGTGGDGYTF,TGCGCCAGCAGCTTCGGAACAGGGGGAGATGGCTACACCTTC
TRBD1,TRBV4-1,NA,TRBJ2-7,CASSPRTGSTYEQYF,TGCGCCAGCAGCCCTCGGACAGGGTCCACCTACGAGCAGTACTTC
NA,TRBV2,NA,TRBJ1-1,CASSADRNTEAFF,TGTGCCAGCAGCGCGGACAGGAACACTGAAGCTTTCTTT
NA,TRBV30,once,TRBJ2-7,CAWGRPGSYEQYF,TGTGCCTGGGGCAGACCAGGTTCCTACGAGCAGTACTTC
TRBD1,TRBV19,once,TRBJ1-2,CASSGQGASGYTF,TGTGCCAGTAGTGGACAGGGGGCATCGGGCTACACCTTC
NA,TRBV28,NA,TRBJ1-5,CASSFLQGSYQPQHF,TGTGCCAGCAGTTTCCTACAGGGATCGTATCAGCCCCAGCATTTT
NA,TRBV20-1,NA,TRBJ1-5,CSARVGGPQHF,TGCAGTGCTAGAGTAGGGGGGCCCCAGCATTTT
TRBD1,TRBV12-5,NA,TRBJ2-4,CASGPGTGVDIQYF,TGTGCTAGTGGTCCCGGGACAGGGGTAGACATTCAGTACTTC
TRBD1,TRBV19,NA,TRBJ1-1,CASRRGLGNTEAFF,TGTGCCAGTAGAAGGGGGCTGGGAAACACTGAAGCTTTCTTT
NA,TRBV7-2,few,TRBJ2-2,CASSLHTNTGELFF,TGTGCCAGCAGCTTACACACGAACACCGGGGAGCTGTTTTTT
NA,TRBV5-6,once,TRBJ1-5,CASSQTFGGDQPQHF,TGTGCCAGCAGCCAGACTTTCGGGGGGGATCAGCCCCAGCATTTT
NA,TRBV5-1,NA,TRBJ1-5,CASSLNRDQPQHF,TGCGCCAGCAGCCTTAACAGGGATCAGCCCCAGCATTTT
NA,TRBV5-1,NA,TRBJ2-5,CASSSDMNQETQYF,TGCGCCAGCAGCTCCGACATGAATCAAGAGACCCAGTACTTC